This is a list of T cell receptor beta chains from one sample in a study of CD8 T cells in Susac syndrome. Using its own MiXCR run on the immunoSEQ multiplex PCR reads, TCRdb lists one record per CDR3 protein. The sample shows some 190,000 distinct CDR3 sequences, approximately 94% of them seen only once. Sequencing used CD4+ T cells from PBMCs. These receptors were taken from a human donor in good health. Both conserved end residues are part of each CDR3. The D gene is left open where the match is weak. Size is stated for part of the rows, as once, few or many counts, or as a class when the clone is expanded.

TRBV18,.,TRBJ1-1,.,CASSLEGVGGKAFF,TGTGCCAGCTCCCTCGAGGGGGTTGGTGGAAAAGCTTTCTTT
TRBV3-1,TRBD2,TRBJ2-3,.,CASSHYQAGVSTDTQYF,TGTGCCAGCAGCCACTATCAGGCGGGGGTTAGCACAGATACGCAGTATTTT
TRBV5-1,.,TRBJ2-3,.,CATSPSVADTQYF,TGCGCCACCTCCCCTAGCGTCGCAGATACGCAGTATTTT
TRBV27,.,TRBJ2-6,.,CASRPPGSSGANVLTF,TGTGCCAGCAGACCACCGGGATCCTCTGGGGCCAACGTCCTGACTTTC
TRBV7-2,.,TRBJ1-1,.,CASSRRAANTEAFF,TGTGCCAGCAGCCGCCGGGCGGCGAACACTGAAGCTTTCTTT
TRBV5-1,.,TRBJ2-3,.,CASSLRGLGTDTQYF,TGCGCCAGCAGCTTGCGCGGGTTAGGCACAGATACGCAGTATTTT
TRBV6-2/TRBV6-3,TRBD1,TRBJ2-6,.,CASSKQGASSGANVLTF,TGTGCCAGCAGTAAACAGGGGGCGAGCTCTGGGGCCAACGTCCTGACTTTC
TRBV14,.,TRBJ2-7,.,CASSQRVTGEQYF,TGTGCCAGCAGCCAACGGGTTACTGGCGAGCAGTACTTC
TRBV14,.,TRBJ2-2,.,CASSQVGRYTGELFF,TGTGCCAGCAGCCAAGTGGGAAGGTACACCGGGGAGCTGTTTTTT
TRBV29-1,.,TRBJ2-3,.,CSVDQLNGPTDTQYF,TGCAGCGTTGATCAGTTGAACGGACCCACAGATACGCAGTATTTT
TRBV3-1,.,TRBJ1-1,.,CASSQGLILSEAFF,TGTGCCAGCAGCCAAGGTCTAATTCTCTCTGAAGCTTTCTTT
TRBV4-3,.,TRBJ1-1,.,CASSQDRTTNTEAFF,TGCGCCAGCAGCCAAGATAGAACAACTAACACTGAAGCTTTCTTT
TRBV7-9,.,TRBJ2-7,.,CASSSGQGGTYEQYF,TGTGCCAGCAGCTCTGGGCAGGGGGGCACCTACGAGCAGTACTTC
TRBV7-9,.,TRBJ1-2,.,CASSLEEFNYGYTF,TGTGCCAGCAGCTTAGAGGAGTTTAACTATGGCTACACCTTC
TRBV7-2,TRBD1,TRBJ2-7,.,CASSPNTGGSSYEQYF,TGTGCCAGCAGCCCAAACACAGGGGGCTCCTCCTACGAGCAGTACTTC
TRBV28,.,TRBJ1-6,.,CASSPARGTYNSPLHF,TGTGCCAGCAGCCCAGCTCGGGGGACCTATAATTCACCCCTCCACTTT
TRBV3-1,TRBD2,TRBJ2-3,.,CASSTRTSGVTQYF,TGTGCCAGCAGCACCCGGACTAGCGGGGTTACGCAGTATTTT
TRBV5-1,.,TRBJ2-2,few,CASSLVRGPGELFF,TGCGCCAGCAGCTTGGTTCGGGGCCCCGGGGAGCTGTTTTTT
TRBV19,.,TRBJ2-3,.,CASRRETSTDTQYF,TGTGCCAGTAGAAGGGAGACTAGCACAGATACGCAGTATTTT
TRBV27,.,TRBJ1-2,.,CASSLSHRDYGYTF,TGTGCCAGCAGTTTATCACACAGGGACTATGGCTACACCTTC
TRBV7-6,.,TRBJ1-4,once,CASSSSWGANEKLFF,TGTGCCAGCAGCTCTTCCTGGGGAGCTAATGAAAAACTGTTTTTT
TRBV9,TRBD1,TRBJ1-6,.,CASSSRQGTRTINSPLHF,TGTGCCAGCAGCTCCCGACAGGGGACACGAACCATTAATTCACCCCTCCACTTT
TRBV7-2,TRBD2,TRBJ2-5,.,CASSSGAGGETQYF,TGTGCCAGCAGCTCGGGAGCGGGGGGAGAGACCCAGTACTTC
TRBV7-2,TRBD1,TRBJ2-2,.,CASSGGTGDHGELFF,TGTGCCAGCAGCGGTGGGACAGGGGATCACGGGGAGCTGTTTTTT
TRBV5-1,.,TRBJ2-2,.,CASSEQGPTGELFF,TGCGCCAGCTCCGAGCAAGGACCCACCGGGGAGCTGTTTTTT
TRBV10-3,TRBD2,TRBJ2-5,.,CAISELGLAGGQETQYF,TGTGCCATCAGTGAACTGGGACTAGCGGGGGGACAAGAGACCCAGTACTTC
TRBV4-3,.,TRBJ1-2,.,CASSQDGANYGYTF,TGCGCCAGCAGCCAAGACGGAGCTAACTATGGCTACACCTTC